Following are 19 T cell receptor beta chains from one sample sequenced in a study of OX40 agonist ivuxolimab in advanced cancers. The assay was immunoSEQ multiplex PCR, and TCRdb's table has in-frame clones only and misses some. This sample has about 31,000 clones, with around 76% found just once. This specimen consisted of CD4+ or CD8+ T cells sorted from blood, obtained in a trial of the OX40 agonist ivuxolimab. The source is an adult with an advanced solid tumor such as melanoma, head and neck, liver or kidney cancer.

This CDR3 is CASSPTGSTDTQYF. CDR3 DNA sequence: TGTGCCAGCAGCCCTACAGGGAGCACAGATACGCAGTATTTT. The chain uses TRBV11-2 and TRBJ2-3, with D tentatively TRBD1 (6 bases). V lost 5 bases and J lost 0, with 9 bases in between. This CDR3 contains 14 residues. CDR1 SGHAT and CDR2 FQNNGV come from the germline V gene. The variable domain in full, completed from reference TRBV11-2 and TRBJ2-3, reads EAGVAQSPRYKIIEKRQSVAFWCNPISGHATLYWYQQILGQGPKLLIQFQNNGVVDDSQLPKDRFSAERLKGVDSTLKIQPAKLEDSAVYLCASSPTGSTDTQYFGPGTRLTVL.

The chain recombines TRBV6-6 with TRBJ1-2, with D maybe TRBD1 (5 bases). The germline V and J ends were trimmed by 5 bases and 7 bases, with 11 bases remaining between them. Germline loops: CDR1 MNHNY, CDR2 SVGAGI (reference sequence). The CDR3 totals 12 residues. CDR3 DNA: TGTGCCAGCAGTACGCAGGGAGGTGGCTACACCTTC. This gives the protein CASSTQGGGYTF.

J is TRBJ1-2 and V is TRBV7-2; 7 nucleotides agree with TRBD1. J was trimmed by 4 bases and V by 2 bases; bases with no gene match: 7. Germline CDR1 SGHTA, CDR2 FQGNSA. The CDR3 has 15 amino acids. The CDR3 sequence: CASSLSIYRGYGYTF. The DNA for the CDR3 is TGTGCCAGCAGCTTATCTATTTACAGGGGCTATGGCTACACCTTC.

This rearrangement joins TRBV19 to TRBJ2-7; D is unclear. Germline V gene lookup returns CDR1 LNHDA and CDR2 SQIVND (reference sequence). Trimming stripped 7 bases from V and 0 bases from J, with 19 bases between. This CDR3 is 16 amino acids long. CDR3 DNA: TGTGCCAGTACCCCGCCTGGACCGAACCCCTCCTACGAGCAGTACTTC. Its translation: CASTPPGPNPSYEQYF.

This clone was seen a single time. The CDR3 spells CASSFGIEQFF. The CDR3 region has the DNA TGTGCCAGCAGCTTCGGTATTGAGCAGTTCTTC. The chain is built from TRBV7-9 and TRBJ2-1; D unclear. Trimming left V 3 bases short and J 9 bases short, with 6 bases between. In germline, CDR1 is SEHNR, CDR2 FQNEAQ (reference sequence). This CDR3 is built from 11 residues.

The genes are TRBV28 and TRBJ2-2; tentatively, D is TRBD1 or TRBD2 (6 bases each). V dropped 2 bases and J dropped 5 bases, with 12 bases sitting between them. This CDR3 is built from 15 residues. Germline lookup yields CDR1 MDHEN and CDR2 SYDVKM. CDR3 bases: TGTGCCAGCAGTTTAGGGGGGCCTCGGACCGGGGAGCTGTTTTTT. This codes for CASSLGGPRTGELFF.

The rearrangement uses TRBV5-1 and TRBJ1-6, with a possible D match to TRBD1 (5 bases). Per the germline V gene, CDR1 is SGHRS and CDR2 is YFSETQ. CDR3 size: 17 residues. Trimming stripped 4 bases from V and 6 bases from J, with 20 bases between. CDR3 amino acids: CASSPRSLGGTNSPLHF. The CDR3 region has the DNA TGCGCCAGCAGCCCACGATCGTTGGGGGGGACTAATTCACCCCTCCACTTT.

J is TRBJ2-7 and V is TRBV5-5, with D unresolved. Trimming removed 0 bases from V and 0 bases from J, with 10 bases in between. CDR1 SGHKS and CDR2 YYEKEE come from the germline V gene (reference sequence). There are 15 residues in the CDR3. Here the CDR3 DNA reads TGTGCCAGCAGCTTGGACAGCTTGAGCTCCTACGAGCAGTACTTC. Protein product: CASSLDSLSSYEQYF. Combining the CDR3 with reference TRBV5-5 and TRBJ2-7 gives the whole variable domain DAGVTQSPTHLIKTRGQQVTLRCSPISGHKSVSWYQQVLGQGPQFIFQYYEKEERGRGNFPDRFSARQFPNYSSELNVNALLLGDSALYLCASSLDSLSSYEQYFGPGTRLTVT.

J is TRBJ2-3 and V is TRBV7-2; D is ambiguous. The CDR3 runs 11 residues. Trimming pared 6 bases from V and 2 bases from J, leaving 3 bases between. Germline CDR1 is SGHTA and CDR2 is FQGNSA. The CDR3 loop is CASSYTDTQYF. The CDR3 DNA sequence: TGTGCCAGCAGTTACACAGATACGCAGTATTTT.

The rearrangement uses TRBV5-6 and TRBJ1-1, with unresolved D. Germline values: CDR1 SGHDT, CDR2 YYEEEE. The ends were cut back, 1 base at V and 2 bases at J, with 3 bases in the middle. The CDR3 runs to 12 residues. The CDR3 coding sequence is TGTGCCAGCAGCTTGAGTAACACTGAAGCTTTCTTT. Its protein is CASSLSNTEAFF.

V and J are TRBV10-2 and TRBJ2-1; 14 bases match TRBD2. This CDR3 has 16 residues. J gave up 4 bases and V 6 bases, and 5 bases lay outside the gene matches. The V gene's germline CDR1 is WSHSY and CDR2 SAAADI. The CDR3 loop reads CASRLGLAGAYNEQFF. The CDR3 coding sequence is TGCGCCAGCAGATTGGGACTAGCGGGAGCATACAATGAGCAGTTCTTC.

This chain uses TRBV19 with TRBJ2-3; 9 nucleotides align to TRBD1. CDR1 LNHDA and CDR2 SQIVND come from the germline V gene (reference sequence). The CDR3 extends over 14 amino acids. After removal of 6 bases from V and 3 bases from J, the junction contained 4 bases not matched to a gene. The CDR3 loop reads CASRDRGGTDTQYF. In DNA, the CDR3 is TGTGCCAGTAGGGACAGGGGCGGGACAGATACGCAGTATTTT.

This chain uses TRBV2 with TRBJ2-1; perhaps TRBD2 as D (5 bases). The CDR3 loop spans 14 amino acids. Trimming took 1 base from V and 6 from J, leaving 10 bases between them. Germline CDR1 and CDR2: SNHLY and FYNNEI. The CDR3 region is CASSEGPAVNEQFF. The CDR3 DNA reads TGTGCCAGCAGTGAAGGCCCAGCGGTCAATGAGCAGTTCTTC.

This clone occurred once. The chain employs TRBV6-6 and TRBJ2-7; no clear D gene. With 0 bases removed from V and 0 bases from J, the gap between germline ends came to 6 bases. Germline values: CDR1 MNHNY, CDR2 SVGAGI (reference sequence). This CDR3 contains 14 residues. The CDR3 nucleotides read TGTGCCAGCAGTTACTCTTATAGCTCCTACGAGCAGTACTTC. Translation gives CASSYSYSSYEQYF.

The gene calls are TRBV18 and TRBJ1-4; D may be TRBD1 (6 bases). The CDR3 is 15 amino acids. Germline V gene lookup returns CDR1 KGHSH and CDR2 LQKENI. The ends were cut back, 5 bases at V and 4 bases at J, with 14 bases in the middle. CDR3: CASSVVQGVNEKLFF. CDR3 bases: TGTGCCAGCTCAGTAGTACAGGGAGTTAATGAAAAACTGTTTTTT.

V gene TRBV4-1 combines with J gene TRBJ1-1; the D gene is possibly TRBD1 (6 bases). The germline CDR1 and CDR2 sequences are MGHRA and YSYEKL. This CDR3 has 17 amino acids. Trimming removed 0 bases from V and 1 base from J, with 15 bases in between. CDR3 coding DNA: TGCGCCAGCAGCCAAGATCTCGGGGGCTCAGGGAACACTGAAGCTTTCTTT. Protein: CASSQDLGGSGNTEAFF.

The chain joins TRBV6-6 to TRBJ1-1; a possible D gene is TRBD1 (6 bases). V was pared by 4 bases and J by 10 bases, with 13 bases between. Looked up from germline, CDR1 is MNHNY and CDR2 is SVGAGI (reference sequence). The CDR3 has 12 residues. In DNA form, the CDR3 reads TGTGCCAGCAGTTTTAGGGAAGGGGGAGCTTTCTTT. Its protein is CASSFREGGAFF.

V and J are TRBV9 and TRBJ2-3; 8 bases align to TRBD1. The CDR3 is 15 amino acids. The V gene end was trimmed by 0 bases and the J gene end by 3 bases; junction bases not matched to a gene: 3. The germline V gene encodes CDR1 SGDLS and CDR2 YYNGEE. The CDR3 DNA reads TGTGCCAGCAGCGTAGAGACAGGGGAGACAGATACGCAGTATTTT. It encodes CASSVETGETDTQYF.

The chain uses TRBV10-2 and TRBJ2-3, with 14 bases that match TRBD2. CDR1 WSHSY and CDR2 SAAADI come from the germline V gene. There are 18 residues in the CDR3. Unmatched junction bases numbered 12, after V lost 6 bases and J lost 4 bases. The CDR3 region is CASSGTSGRPSSADTQYF. The CDR3 DNA is TGCGCCAGCAGCGGGACTAGCGGGAGACCCAGCTCCGCAGATACGCAGTATTTT.